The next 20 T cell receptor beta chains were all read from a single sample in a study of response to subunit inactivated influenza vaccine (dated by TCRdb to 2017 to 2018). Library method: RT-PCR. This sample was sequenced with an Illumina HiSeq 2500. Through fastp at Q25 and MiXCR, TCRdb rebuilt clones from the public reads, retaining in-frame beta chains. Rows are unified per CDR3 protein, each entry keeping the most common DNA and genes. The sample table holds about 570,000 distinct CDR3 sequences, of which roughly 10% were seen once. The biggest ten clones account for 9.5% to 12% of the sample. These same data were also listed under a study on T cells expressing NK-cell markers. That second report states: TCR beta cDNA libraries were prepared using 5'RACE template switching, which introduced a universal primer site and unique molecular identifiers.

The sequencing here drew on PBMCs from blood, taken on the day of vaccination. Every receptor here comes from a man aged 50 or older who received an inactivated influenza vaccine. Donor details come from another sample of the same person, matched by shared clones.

The CDR3 DNA follows: TGTGCCAGCAGTTTAGCCACCGGGGGCAAGGATGCAGATACGCAGTATTTT. Protein sequence: CASSLATGGKDADTQYF. V usage is TRBV12-3 or TRBV12-4 and J usage is TRBJ2-3; D might be TRBD1 or TRBD2, each matching 6 bases. With 0 bases removed from V and 4 bases from J, the gap between germline ends came to 17 bases. The CDR3 is 17 residues long.

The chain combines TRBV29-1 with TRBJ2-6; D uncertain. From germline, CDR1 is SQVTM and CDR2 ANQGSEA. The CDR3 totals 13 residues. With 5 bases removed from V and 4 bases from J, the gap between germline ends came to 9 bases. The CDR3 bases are TGCAGCGTTTATAGGGCCGGGGCCAACGTCCTGACTTTC. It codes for CSVYRAGANVLTF.

In DNA, the CDR3 is TGTGCCAGCAGCTTCGACAGGGTTGCCCAGTACTTC. It is translated as CASSFDRVAQYF. The chain has TRBV7-9 and TRBJ2-5; TRBD1 matches at 7 bases. Germline-derived CDR1 and CDR2 are SEHNR and FQNEAQ (reference sequence). The CDR3 consists of 12 residues. V trimming: 3 bases; J trimming: 9 bases; junction bases outside the gene matches: 4.

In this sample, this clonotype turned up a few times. The CDR3 loop reads CASCAAESSYNEQFF. The CDR3 DNA reads TGTGCCAGCTGTGCAGCGGAGAGCTCCTACAATGAGCAGTTCTTC. The V call is TRBV2, the J call TRBJ2-1, with a tentative D call TRBD2 (5 bases). This CDR3 has 15 amino acids. CDR1 and CDR2 (germline): SNHLY, FYNNEI. Trimming took 8 bases from V and 0 from J, leaving 14 bases between them.

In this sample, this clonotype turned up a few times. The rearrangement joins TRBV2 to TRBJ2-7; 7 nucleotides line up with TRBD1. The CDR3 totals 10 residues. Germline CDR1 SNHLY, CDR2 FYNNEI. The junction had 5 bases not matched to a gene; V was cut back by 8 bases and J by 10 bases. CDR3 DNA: TGTGCCAGCCTCGGGACAGATCAGTACTTC. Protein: CASLGTDQYF.

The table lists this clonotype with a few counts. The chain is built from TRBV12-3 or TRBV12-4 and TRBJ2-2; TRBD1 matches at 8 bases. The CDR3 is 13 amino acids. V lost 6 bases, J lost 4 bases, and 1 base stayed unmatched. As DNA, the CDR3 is TGTGCCAGCAGGACAGGGGTCACCGGGGAGCTGTTTTTT. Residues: CASRTGVTGELFF.

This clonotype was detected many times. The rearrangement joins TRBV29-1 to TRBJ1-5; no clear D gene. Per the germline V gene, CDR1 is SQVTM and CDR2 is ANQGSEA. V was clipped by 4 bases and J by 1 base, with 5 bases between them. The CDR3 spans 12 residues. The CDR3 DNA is TGCAGCGTTGGAGGCAGCAATCAGCCCCAGCATTTT. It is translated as CSVGGSNQPQHF.

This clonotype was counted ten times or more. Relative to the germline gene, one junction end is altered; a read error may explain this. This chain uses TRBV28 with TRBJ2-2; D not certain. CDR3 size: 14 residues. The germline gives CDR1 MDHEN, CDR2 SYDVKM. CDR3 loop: CASSWTENTGELFF. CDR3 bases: TGCGCCAGCAGCTGGACGGAAAACACCGGGGAGCTGTTTTTT. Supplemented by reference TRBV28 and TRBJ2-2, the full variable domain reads DVKVTQSSRYLVKRTGEKVFLECVQDMDHENMFWYRQDPGLGLRLIYFSYDVKMKEKGDIPEGYSVSREKKERFSLILESASTNQTSMYLCASSWTENTGELFFGEGSRLTVL.

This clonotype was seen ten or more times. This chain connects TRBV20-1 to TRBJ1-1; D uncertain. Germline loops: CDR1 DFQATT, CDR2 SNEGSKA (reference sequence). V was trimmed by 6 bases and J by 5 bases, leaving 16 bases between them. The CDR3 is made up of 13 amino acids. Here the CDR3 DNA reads TGCAGTGCGACTTCTCCCCCCGGGACTGAAGCTTTCTTT. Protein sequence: CSATSPPGTEAFF.

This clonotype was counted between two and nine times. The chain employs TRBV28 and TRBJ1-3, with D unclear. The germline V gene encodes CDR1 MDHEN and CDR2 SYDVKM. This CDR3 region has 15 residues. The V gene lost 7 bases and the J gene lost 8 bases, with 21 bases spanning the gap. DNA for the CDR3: TGTGCCAGCATCTCCCCGAGCCTGGCGAGGGACACCATATATTTT. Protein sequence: CASISPSLARDTIYF. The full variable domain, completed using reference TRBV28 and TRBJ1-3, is DVKVTQSSRYLVKRTGEKVFLECVQDMDHENMFWYRQDPGLGLRLIYFSYDVKMKEKGDIPEGYSVSREKKERFSLILESASTNQTSMYLCASISPSLARDTIYFGEGSWLTVV.

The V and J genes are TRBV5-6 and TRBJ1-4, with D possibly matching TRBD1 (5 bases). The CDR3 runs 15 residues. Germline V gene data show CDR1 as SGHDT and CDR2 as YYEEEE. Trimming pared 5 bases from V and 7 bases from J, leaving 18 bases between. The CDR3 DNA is TGTGCCAGCAGATCGTTTTGGGACGCGGGTGAAAAACTGTTTTTT. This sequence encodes CASRSFWDAGEKLFF.

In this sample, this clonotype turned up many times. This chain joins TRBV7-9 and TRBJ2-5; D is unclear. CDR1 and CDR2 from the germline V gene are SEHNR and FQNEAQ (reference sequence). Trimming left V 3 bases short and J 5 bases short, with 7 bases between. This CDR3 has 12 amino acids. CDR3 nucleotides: TGTGCCAGCAGCTTGGGCTGGGAGACCCAGTACTTC. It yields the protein CASSLGWETQYF.

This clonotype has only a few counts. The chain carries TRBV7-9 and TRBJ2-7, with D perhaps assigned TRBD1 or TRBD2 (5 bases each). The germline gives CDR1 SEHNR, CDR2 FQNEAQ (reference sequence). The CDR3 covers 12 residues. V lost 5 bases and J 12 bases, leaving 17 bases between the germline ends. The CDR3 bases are TGTGCCAGCAGCCCGAATCAGGGAGCCCTGTACTTC. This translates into CASSPNQGALYF.

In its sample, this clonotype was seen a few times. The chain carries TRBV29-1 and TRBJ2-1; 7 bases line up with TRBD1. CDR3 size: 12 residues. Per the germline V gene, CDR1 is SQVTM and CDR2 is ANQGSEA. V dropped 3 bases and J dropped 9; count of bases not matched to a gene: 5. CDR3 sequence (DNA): TGCAGCGTTGAGGGGACAGTTAGTGAGCAGTTCTTC. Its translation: CSVEGTVSEQFF.

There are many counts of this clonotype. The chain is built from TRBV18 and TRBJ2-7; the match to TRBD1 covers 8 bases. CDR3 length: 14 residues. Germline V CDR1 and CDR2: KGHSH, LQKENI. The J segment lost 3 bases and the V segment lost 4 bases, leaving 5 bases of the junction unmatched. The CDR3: CASSRGQGRYEQYF. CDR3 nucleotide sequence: TGTGCCAGCTCACGTGGACAGGGTCGCTACGAGCAGTACTTC. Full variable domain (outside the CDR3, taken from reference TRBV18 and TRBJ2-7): NAGVMQNPRHLVRRRGQEARLRCSPMKGHSHVYWYRQLPEEGLKFMVYLQKENIIDESGMPKERFSAEFPKEGPSILRIQQVVRGDSAAYFCASSRGQGRYEQYFGPGTRLTVT.

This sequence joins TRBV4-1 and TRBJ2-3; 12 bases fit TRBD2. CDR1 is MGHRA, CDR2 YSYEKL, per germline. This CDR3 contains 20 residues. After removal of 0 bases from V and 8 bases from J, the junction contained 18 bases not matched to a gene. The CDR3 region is CASSQEPLAGGPGPSGTQYF. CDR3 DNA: TGCGCCAGCAGCCAAGAGCCCCTAGCGGGGGGGCCGGGGCCGTCAGGTACGCAGTATTTT.

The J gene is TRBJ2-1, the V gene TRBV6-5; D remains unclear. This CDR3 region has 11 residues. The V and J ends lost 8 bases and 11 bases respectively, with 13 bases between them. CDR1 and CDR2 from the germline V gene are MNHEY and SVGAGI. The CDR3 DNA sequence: TGTGCCAGCCGCCCCAAATTCAAGCAGTTCTTC. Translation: CASRPKFKQFF.

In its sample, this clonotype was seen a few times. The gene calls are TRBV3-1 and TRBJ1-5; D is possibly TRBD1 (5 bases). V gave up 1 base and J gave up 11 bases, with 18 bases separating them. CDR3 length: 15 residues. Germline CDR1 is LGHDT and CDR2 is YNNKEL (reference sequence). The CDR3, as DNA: TGTGCCAGCAGCCAAGGGGGGGGGGTTAGCGGGTCCCAGCATTTT. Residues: CASSQGGGVSGSQHF. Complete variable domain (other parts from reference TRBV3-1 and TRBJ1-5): DTAVSQTPKYLVTQMGNDKSIKCEQNLGHDTMYWYKQDSKKFLKIMFSYNNKELIINETVPNRFSPKSPDKAHLNLHINSLELGDSAVYFCASSQGGGVSGSQHFGDGTRLSIL.

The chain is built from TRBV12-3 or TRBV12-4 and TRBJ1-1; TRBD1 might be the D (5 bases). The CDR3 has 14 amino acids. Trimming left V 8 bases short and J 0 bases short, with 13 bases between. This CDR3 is CASLFAGVNTEAFF. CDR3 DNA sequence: TGTGCCAGCCTGTTTGCGGGGGTGAACACTGAAGCTTTCTTT.

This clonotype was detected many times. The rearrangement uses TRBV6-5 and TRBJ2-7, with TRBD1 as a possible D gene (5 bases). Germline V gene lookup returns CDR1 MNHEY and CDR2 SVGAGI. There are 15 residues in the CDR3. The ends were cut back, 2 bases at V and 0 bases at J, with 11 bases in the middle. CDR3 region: CASSYEGAPSYEQYF. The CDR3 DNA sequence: TGTGCCAGCAGTTACGAAGGGGCCCCCTCCTACGAGCAGTACTTC.